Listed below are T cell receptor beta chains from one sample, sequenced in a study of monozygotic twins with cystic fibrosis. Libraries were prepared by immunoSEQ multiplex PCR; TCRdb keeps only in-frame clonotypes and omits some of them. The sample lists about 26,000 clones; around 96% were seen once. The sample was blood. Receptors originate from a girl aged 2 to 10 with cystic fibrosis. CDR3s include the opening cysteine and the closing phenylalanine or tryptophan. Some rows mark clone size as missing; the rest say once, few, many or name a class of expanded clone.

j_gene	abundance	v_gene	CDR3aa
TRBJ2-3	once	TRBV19	CASSVDRATGDTQYF
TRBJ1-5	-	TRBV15	CATSRAMLGGDQPQHF
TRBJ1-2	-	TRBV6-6	CASSPYISESGYTF
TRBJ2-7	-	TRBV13	CASSRGASYEQYF
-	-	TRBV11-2	CASSLGGDYEQYF
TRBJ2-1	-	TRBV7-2	CASSLAGWDSEQFF
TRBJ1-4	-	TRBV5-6	CASSSFRNTNEKLFF
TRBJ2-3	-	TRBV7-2	CASSEGSSTDTQYF
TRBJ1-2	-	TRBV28	CASSLTRTVDNRGYTF
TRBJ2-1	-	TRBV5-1	CASSVGQGPYNEQFF
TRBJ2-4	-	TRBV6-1	CASSGRGDGAKNIQYF
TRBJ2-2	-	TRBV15	CATSRGFSGSGTGELFF
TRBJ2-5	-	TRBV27	CASGLAGGGETQYF
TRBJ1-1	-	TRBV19	CASSIGGGRKMNTEAFF
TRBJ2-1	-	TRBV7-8	CASGTSGWDNEQFF
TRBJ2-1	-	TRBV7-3	CASSLGNNEQFF
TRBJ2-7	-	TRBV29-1	CSVEAGTSGPYEQYF
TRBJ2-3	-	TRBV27	CASSLSILAGDTQYF
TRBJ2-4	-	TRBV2	CASNWQGSGSKNIQYF
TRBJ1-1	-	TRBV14	CASSQVHGGPRTEAFF
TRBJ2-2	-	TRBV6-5	CASRPSGGPGELFF
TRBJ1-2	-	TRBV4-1	CASSQAGGDFGYTF
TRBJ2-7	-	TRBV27	CASSIAGSSYEQYF
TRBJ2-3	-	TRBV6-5	CASSSRDSPTDTQYF
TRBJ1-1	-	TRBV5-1	CASSPNRGRENTEAFF
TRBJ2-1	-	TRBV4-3	CASSQNSGRNWYNEQFF
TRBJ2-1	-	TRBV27	CASSLGGSSYNEQFF
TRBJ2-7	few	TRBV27	CASGELGMREQYF
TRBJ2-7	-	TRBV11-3	CASSPGQGRVEQYF
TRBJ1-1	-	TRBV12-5	CASGPGGSNTEAFF
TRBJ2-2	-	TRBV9	CASSKAGGAIGELFF
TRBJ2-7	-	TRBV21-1	CASSNQSGESLYEQYF
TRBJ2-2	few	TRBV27	CASTPNGGAGSGELFF
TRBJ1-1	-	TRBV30	CAWSFSGAATEAFF
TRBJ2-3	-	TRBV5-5	CASSLGLAGGMPLSTDTQYF
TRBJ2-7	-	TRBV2	CASSVGRAYEQYF
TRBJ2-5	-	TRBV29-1	CSVEVAGGSQYF
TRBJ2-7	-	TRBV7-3	CASSRRGPSYEQYF
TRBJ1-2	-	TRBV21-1	CASSKALGVYGYTF
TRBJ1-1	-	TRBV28	CASRTVNTEAFF
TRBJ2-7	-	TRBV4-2	CASSQGEGGHYEQYF
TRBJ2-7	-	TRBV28	CASSSNYEQYF
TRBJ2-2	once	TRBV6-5	CASKNTGELFF
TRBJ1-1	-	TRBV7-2	CASSLRSGFEAFF
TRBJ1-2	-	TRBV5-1	CASSLETGVVYGYTF
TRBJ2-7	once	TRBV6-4	CASSGPTGLNEQYF
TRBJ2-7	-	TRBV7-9	CASSSGTGVYEQYF
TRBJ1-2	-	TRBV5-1	CASSLTGGLDGYTF
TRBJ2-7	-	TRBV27	CASSLFFSGTDREQYF